Following are 18 T cell receptor beta chains from one sample sequenced in a study of shared clonotypes between healthy human individuals. TCRdb's copy holds only in-frame clones and misses some; the assay was immunoSEQ multiplex PCR. The sample holds millions of clones, approximately 94% seen once. In the naive CD8 group, cells lacked CD45RO and were positively selected for CCR7, so terminally differentiated effector memory CD45RA+ cells were left out. Sequenced: naive CD8+ T cells sorted from blood. These receptors were taken from a man between 18 and 29 years old in good health.

The V and J genes are TRBV5-1 and TRBJ2-2; either TRBD1 or TRBD2 may supply D (6 bases each). V gave up 3 bases and J gave up 2 bases, with 20 bases separating them. CDR3 length equals 18 residues. Germline CDR1 reads SGHRS; CDR2 reads YFSETQ. The DNA of the CDR3 is TGCGCCAGCAGCTGGGGGCCGGAGGGATCGACCAACACCGGGGAGCTGTTTTTT. This translates into CASSWGPEGSTNTGELFF.

This chain uses TRBV9 with TRBJ1-6; 8 positions agree with TRBD1. The CDR3 spans 15 residues. Per germline, CDR1 SGDLS and CDR2 YYNGEE. The junction had 1 base not matched to a gene; V was cut back by 0 bases and J by 5 bases. CDR3 DNA: TGTGCCAGCAGCGTAGAGGGACAGGATAATTCACCCCTCCACTTT. It translates to CASSVEGQDNSPLHF.

This chain connects TRBV27 to TRBJ2-7, with D tentatively TRBD1 (6 bases). Between the trimmed V and J ends, which lost 5 bases and 0 bases, there was a span of 17 bases. Germline CDR1 reads MNHEY; CDR2 reads SMNVEV (reference sequence). The CDR3 sequence is 16 residues long. The CDR3 DNA reads TGTGCCAGCAGTGCGTCGTCAGGGGCGACCTCCTACGAGCAGTACTTC. It specifies CASSASSGATSYEQYF.

The chain recombines TRBV5-4 with TRBJ2-7; TRBD1 might be the D (5 bases). This CDR3 spans 14 amino acids. The germline gives CDR1 SGHNT, CDR2 YYREEE (reference sequence). V was pared by 4 bases and J by 5 bases, with 16 bases between. The CDR3 sequence is CASSEIQGINEQYF. The CDR3 region has the DNA TGTGCCAGCAGCGAGATCCAGGGTATCAACGAGCAGTACTTC.

The chain employs TRBV4-3 and TRBJ2-1; possibly TRBD1 or TRBD2 for D (6 bases each). The CDR3 sequence is 15 residues long. The germline V gene has CDR1 LGHNA and CDR2 YSLEER. V lost 0 bases to trimming and J lost 9 bases, with 15 bases between them. CDR3 residues: CASSQDTGEGGEQFF. The CDR3 DNA reads TGCGCCAGCAGCCAAGATACGGGAGAAGGGGGTGAGCAGTTCTTC.

V usage is TRBV4-1 and J usage is TRBJ2-2; weak D call: TRBD1 (7 bases). In germline, CDR1 is MGHRA, CDR2 YSYEKL. Trimming cost V 3 bases and J 4 bases, with 18 bases left between them. The CDR3 sequence is 17 residues long. CDR3 protein: CASSQPLRQGGTGELFF. The CDR3 region has the DNA TGCGCCAGCAGCCAGCCGCTCAGACAGGGAGGCACCGGGGAGCTGTTTTTT.

Turning to this clone: The sample carries other DNA sequences with the same CDR3. Here the CDR3 DNA reads TGTGCCAGCAGCGAACAGGGAACTGAAGCTTTCTTT. As protein: CASSEQGTEAFF. V and J are TRBV5-4 and TRBJ1-1; a weak D match, TRBD1 (6 bases). V was shortened by 4 bases and J by 5 bases, with 9 bases between the two germline ends. CDR1 SGHNT and CDR2 YYREEE come from the germline V gene (reference sequence). CDR3 length: 12 residues.

Of note for this clone: The sample holds other DNA sequences that translate to the same CDR3. The chain combines TRBV27 with TRBJ2-3; D is perhaps TRBD2 (6 bases). This CDR3 has 13 amino acids. V lost 1 base and J 4 bases, leaving 6 bases between the germline ends. Looked up from germline, CDR1 is MNHEY and CDR2 is SMNVEV (reference sequence). DNA for the CDR3: TGTGCCAGCAGTTTATGGGGGGCAGATACGCAGTATTTT. This codes for CASSLWGADTQYF.

This clone was counted a few times. CDR3 sequence reads: CASSEDPTGDYEQYF. The CDR3 coding sequence is TGTGCCAGCAGTGAGGACCCTACAGGAGACTACGAGCAGTACTTC. The chain recombines TRBV2 with TRBJ2-7; a possible D gene is TRBD1 (5 bases). Germline CDR1 is SNHLY and CDR2 is FYNNEI. V was cut by 3 bases and J by 3 bases, with 15 bases left in between. The CDR3 length is 15 residues.

V is TRBV19 and J is TRBJ1-5, with D hard to call. This CDR3 region has 15 residues. The germline gives CDR1 LNHDA, CDR2 SQIVND (reference sequence). V lost 2 bases, J lost 7 bases, and 15 bases lay in between. In DNA, the CDR3 is TGTGCCAGTAGTATAAAAGGCCTGGGCATCCAGCCCCAGCATTTT. This codes for CASSIKGLGIQPQHF.

This clone was seen a single time. The chain couples TRBV13 to TRBJ2-7; 9 bases map to TRBD2. From germline, CDR1 is PRHDT and CDR2 FYEKMQ (reference sequence). The CDR3 has 16 amino acids. J lost 0 bases, V lost 5 bases, and 8 bases had no gene match. CDR3 sequence: CASSGLLAGTSYEQYF. CDR3 DNA: TGTGCCAGCAGCGGACTGCTAGCGGGGACCTCCTACGAGCAGTACTTC.

This clone was seen a single time. This sample also contains other DNA sequences that code for the same CDR3. The chain employs TRBV7-2 and TRBJ2-5, with TRBD2 matching 7 bases. The CDR3 contains 13 residues. Germline V lookup: CDR1 SGHTA, CDR2 FQGNSA. Germline trimming cut 0 bases from V and 5 bases from J; bases unmatched to any gene: 0. The CDR3 sequence: CASSLAGGETQYF. DNA of the CDR3: TGTGCCAGCAGCTTAGCGGGAGGGGAGACCCAGTACTTC.

The CDR3 here is CASSPYMASAGGYTF. CDR3 in DNA: TGTGCCAGCAGCCCCTACATGGCGAGTGCTGGGGGCTACACCTTC. V usage is TRBV5-5 and J usage is TRBJ1-2; D is uncertain. There are 15 residues in the CDR3. The V end lost 4 bases, the J end lost 8 bases, and 21 bases lay between the germline ends. Germline assignment: CDR1 SGHKS and CDR2 YYEKEE (reference sequence). The complete variable domain, with remaining parts taken from reference TRBV5-5 and TRBJ1-2, reads DAGVTQSPTHLIKTRGQQVTLRCSPISGHKSVSWYQQVLGQGPQFIFQYYEKEERGRGNFPDRFSARQFPNYSSELNVNALLLGDSALYLCASSPYMASAGGYTFGSGTRLTVV.

This chain's CDR3 is CASSYGQGSHNEQFF. CDR3 DNA sequence: TGTGCCAGCAGTTACGGACAGGGCAGTCACAATGAGCAGTTCTTC. The chain carries TRBV6-5 and TRBJ2-1; 8 positions match TRBD1. V lost 2 bases and J lost 5; bases outside the gene matches: 5. The CDR3 has 15 residues. Germline V gene sequence: CDR1 MNHEY, CDR2 SVGAGI.

This clone was recorded only once. V is TRBV28 and J is TRBJ2-5; 9 bases line up with TRBD2. CDR1 MDHEN and CDR2 SYDVKM come from the germline V gene. This CDR3 is 14 amino acids long. The V segment lost 4 bases and the J segment 4 bases; nucleotides outside the gene matches: 4. CDR3 in DNA: TGTGCCAGCAGTTCAGAGGGACTAGCAGAGACCCAGTACTTC. Encoded protein: CASSSEGLAETQYF.

V and J are TRBV27 and TRBJ2-7; the match to TRBD1 covers 7 bases. V shed 1 base and J 5 bases; nucleotides not matched to a gene: 5. Germline V gives CDR1 MNHEY, CDR2 SMNVEV (reference sequence). There are 14 residues in the CDR3. The CDR3 DNA is TGTGCCAGCAGTTTATTGGGCAGGGGGAACGAGCAGTACTTC. Translated, it gives CASSLLGRGNEQYF.

The chain is built from TRBV28 and TRBJ2-1; D may be TRBD1 (6 bases). Germline assignment: CDR1 MDHEN and CDR2 SYDVKM. V gave up 3 bases and J gave up 4 bases, with 13 bases separating them. The CDR3 has 15 residues. The CDR3 DNA reads TGTGCCAGCAGTTTCCCAGGGGAAGAGTACAATGAGCAGTTCTTC. Translation gives CASSFPGEEYNEQFF.

The gene calls are TRBV25-1 and TRBJ2-5; D might be TRBD1 or TRBD2, each matching 6 bases. Germline-derived CDR1 and CDR2 are MGHDK and SYGVNS. The CDR3 runs to 15 residues. V was pared by 1 base and J by 3 bases, with 12 bases between. This CDR3 is CASSEWGALEETQYF. CDR3 bases: TGTGCCAGCAGTGAATGGGGGGCGCTAGAAGAGACCCAGTACTTC.